The T cell receptor (beta chain) described here comes from a study of cytomegalovirus exposure and HLA in healthy donors. Notes on the study in general: In a later analysis, compared with equally common non-associated chains, HLA-associated beta chains were more expanded.

For this clone: What it binds is not known.

The study ran its PCR with 60 Vbeta and 13 Jbeta primers. Original processing methods: In a later analysis, around 87 million unique TCR beta chains included roughly 11 million shared by two or more donors. Using immunoSEQ multiplex PCR, the repertoire was profiled, and TCRdb retains in-frame clones only, with some absent. V, J and clone size reflect that table, while D and trimming were determined from the DNA. The sample holds about 69,000 clones; around 70% are singletons and the top ten take 10% to 11%. The clonotype comes from a woman aged 25 to 39 in good health and CMV-seronegative. The sequenced sample consisted of PBMCs.

The CDR3 is CASSFGLAGGTSSYEQYF. The DNA for the CDR3 is TGTGCCAGCAGCTTCGGACTAGCGGGGGGCACCAGCTCCTACGAGCAGTACTTC. The chain has TRBV5-4 and TRBJ2-7; 14 bases line up with TRBD2. The CDR3 sequence is 18 residues long. Trimming cost V 2 bases and J 0 bases; bases outside gene matches: 7. Germline CDR1 and CDR2: SGHNT and YYREEE (reference sequence).